One and the same sample provided the 29 T cell receptor beta chains below, sequenced in a study of molecular identifiers for immune sequencing clone quantification. Using its own MiXCR run on the PCR reads, TCRdb lists one record per CDR3 protein. The sample has about 500,000 distinct CDR3 sequences; over 20% are singletons. The sequencing input was naive CD8+ T cells from blood, with Jurkat cell RNA spiked in. Subset here: FACS-sorted CD8+CD4-CCR7+CD45RA+ naive T cells. Source of these receptors: a human donor in good health. Some libraries in this study had Jurkat cell RNA spiked in.

The count of this clonotype is one. Given a much more abundant clone one base away, this may be a read error. The V call is TRBV2, the J call TRBJ2-3; 7 bases are shared with TRBD1. Germline loops: CDR1 SNHLY, CDR2 FYNNEI. The CDR3 has 15 residues. J gave up 8 bases and V 3 bases, and 11 bases lay outside the gene matches. The CDR3 bases are TGTGCCAGCAGTGACACAGACAGGGCGGTAGGTACGCAGTATTTT. Translating gives CASSDTDRAVGTQYF.

This clonotype has a handful of counts. This rearrangement joins TRBV4-3 to TRBJ1-2; maybe TRBD1 (6 bases). This CDR3 spans 14 amino acids. Trimming took off 1 base at V and 5 bases at J, with 11 bases between the two ends. From germline, CDR1 is LGHNA and CDR2 YSLEER. CDR3 nucleotides: TGCGCCAGCAGCCAAGGAACAGGGCCATATGGCTACACCTTC. It encodes CASSQGTGPYGYTF.

At least ten counts were recorded for this clonotype. The DNA of the CDR3 is TGTGCCAGCTCTCTAGATTCAGATACGCAGTATTTT. This encodes CASSLDSDTQYF. V is TRBV9 and J is TRBJ2-3; D is uncertain. The germline gives CDR1 SGDLS, CDR2 YYNGEE. The V end lost 7 bases, the J end lost 4 bases, and 10 bases lay between the germline ends. The CDR3 spans 12 residues.

This clonotype was counted at least ten times. The V and J genes are TRBV11-2 and TRBJ2-7, with D perhaps TRBD2 (5 bases). Trimming took 4 bases from V and 0 from J, leaving 10 bases between them. The germline gives CDR1 SGHAT, CDR2 FQNNGV. CDR3 length: 14 residues. Here the CDR3 DNA reads TGTGCCAGCAGCTCGGACTTTCGCTCCTACGAGCAGTACTTC. It is translated as CASSSDFRSYEQYF.

There are many counts of this clonotype. This chain connects TRBV11-2 to TRBJ2-5; D is unclear. The V and J ends lost 5 bases and 2 bases respectively, with 12 bases between them. The CDR3 is made up of 14 amino acids. The germline CDR1 and CDR2 sequences are SGHAT and FQNNGV. CDR3 sequence (DNA): TGTGCCAGCAGCCTAATCAGCCTTCAAGAGACCCAGTACTTC. Its translation is CASSLISLQETQYF.

The chain recombines TRBV12-3 or TRBV12-4 with TRBJ1-5; D gene uncertain. The ends were cut back, 6 bases at V and 6 bases at J, with 18 bases in the middle. The CDR3 totals 15 residues. The CDR3, as DNA: TGTGCCAGCAGGTCAGAGGAGGGTCTAGGTCAGCCCCAGCATTTT. Translated, it gives CASRSEEGLGQPQHF.

This clonotype has a count of ten or more. V is TRBV4-1 and J is TRBJ1-1; D gene ambiguous. The CDR3 length is 15 residues. Germline CDR1 MGHRA, CDR2 YSYEKL. V was shortened by 0 bases and J by 4 bases, with 12 bases between the two germline ends. This CDR3 is CASSQDSGLFTEAFF. In DNA, the CDR3 is TGCGCCAGCAGCCAAGACTCGGGGTTGTTCACTGAAGCTTTCTTT.

Concerning this clonotype itself: This may stem from a read error, because a much larger clone lies one nucleotide away. The chain combines TRBV27 with TRBJ2-3; unclear D gene. This CDR3 is built from 13 residues. Germline V gene data show CDR1 as MNHEY and CDR2 as SMNVEV (reference sequence). The CDR3, as DNA: TGTGCCGGCAGTTTAGTTTTCACAGATACGCAGTATTTT. The encoded protein is CAGSLVFTDTQYF.

This clonotype was detected only a few times. The chain combines TRBV12-3 or TRBV12-4 with TRBJ2-3; D gene unclear. The V and J ends lost 3 bases and 2 bases respectively, with 6 bases between them. The CDR3 contains 13 residues. The DNA for the CDR3 is TGTGCCAGCAGTTTGGGCCACACAGATACGCAGTATTTT. Translation: CASSLGHTDTQYF.

This clonotype was seen repeatedly, ten times or more. The chain is built from TRBV2 and TRBJ2-3; D is perhaps TRBD2 (5 bases). V lost 6 bases and J lost 6, with 10 bases in between. Germline CDR1 is SNHLY and CDR2 is FYNNEI. This CDR3 comprises 12 residues. The CDR3 DNA sequence: TGTGCCAGCAGGACCGGGGTGGATACGCAGTATTTT. Its protein product is CASRTGVDTQYF.

V gene TRBV11-2 combines with J gene TRBJ2-1; D is perhaps TRBD1 or TRBD2 (5 bases each). Germline V gives CDR1 SGHAT, CDR2 FQNNGV. V was clipped by 4 bases and J by 1 base, with 23 bases between them. CDR3 length: 19 residues. CDR3 amino acids: CASSSPGTLRWRSYNEQFF. CDR3 sequence (DNA): TGTGCCAGCAGCTCACCTGGGACGCTCAGGTGGAGGTCCTACAATGAGCAGTTCTTC.

The CDR3 spells CASSADTSYEQYF. DNA for the CDR3: TGCGCCAGCAGCGCTGACACATCCTACGAGCAGTACTTC. The J gene is TRBJ2-7, the V gene TRBV4-3; no reliable D call. Trimming removed 5 bases at V and 1 base at J, with 9 bases between. The CDR3 totals 13 residues. Germline lookup yields CDR1 LGHNA and CDR2 YSLEER.

The chain has TRBV4-3 and TRBJ1-4; D possibly corresponds to TRBD1 (5 bases). The germline V gene has CDR1 LGHNA and CDR2 YSLEER. This CDR3 contains 16 residues. V lost 0 bases and J lost 7, with 15 bases in between. CDR3 protein: CASSQDRDGDREKLFF. DNA for the CDR3: TGCGCCAGCAGCCAAGATAGGGACGGGGATCGTGAAAAACTGTTTTTT.

Many counts were recorded for this clonotype. The J gene is TRBJ2-3, the V gene TRBV5-4, with 7 positions matching TRBD2. CDR3 length equals 15 residues. V shed 4 bases and J 0 bases; nucleotides not matched to a gene: 5. From germline, CDR1 is SGHNT and CDR2 YYREEE (reference sequence). CDR3 amino acids: CASSPGLTSTDTQYF. The DNA of the CDR3 is TGTGCCAGCAGCCCGGGACTAACTAGCACAGATACGCAGTATTTT.

The rearrangement links TRBV24-1 to TRBJ2-5; weak D call: TRBD1 (5 bases). The CDR3 has 13 amino acids. Germline values: CDR1 KGHDR, CDR2 SFDVKD. Deletions cut 7 bases from V and 5 bases from J, with 13 bases between. The DNA of the CDR3 is TGTGCCACCAGAGGGGCTAGTGAGGAGACCCAGTACTTC. Translating it yields CATRGASEETQYF.

This clonotype came up a few times. The rearrangement uses TRBV28 and TRBJ1-4; 7 bases are a match to TRBD1. The CDR3 has 17 residues. Germline CDR1 reads MDHEN; CDR2 reads SYDVKM. After removal of 4 bases from V and 4 bases from J, the junction contained 12 bases not matched to a gene. The CDR3 loop is CASSSLPGQAHNEKLFF. The CDR3 region has the DNA TGTGCCAGCAGTTCACTCCCAGGACAGGCGCATAATGAAAAACTGTTTTTT.

The gene calls are TRBV12-3 or TRBV12-4 and TRBJ2-1; D perhaps matches TRBD2 (7 bases). The CDR3 runs to 19 residues. The V and J ends lost 8 bases and 4 bases respectively, with 30 bases between them. The CDR3 region is CASALFEGGASGQYNEQFF. CDR3 nucleotides: TGTGCCAGCGCACTCTTTGAGGGGGGGGCCTCTGGCCAATACAATGAGCAGTTCTTC.

This clonotype was detected a few times. This rearrangement joins TRBV5-1 to TRBJ2-2, with D perhaps TRBD2 (5 bases). Germline V gene sequence: CDR1 SGHRS, CDR2 YFSETQ. The ends were cut back, 3 bases at V and 0 bases at J, with 18 bases in the middle. The CDR3 consists of 18 residues. The chain's CDR3 is CASSSKNLATTNTGELFF. The CDR3 DNA sequence: TGCGCCAGCAGCTCCAAAAATCTAGCAACCACGAACACCGGGGAGCTGTTTTTT.

This clonotype was seen a few times. The chain joins TRBV18 to TRBJ1-3; D uncertain. From germline, CDR1 is KGHSH and CDR2 LQKENI. Trimming pared 2 bases from V and 1 base from J, leaving 12 bases between. The CDR3 is made up of 16 amino acids. CDR3 protein: CASSPVLEGSGNTIYF. The CDR3 nucleotides read TGTGCCAGCTCACCAGTATTGGAAGGATCTGGAAACACCATATATTTT.

This clonotype has just a few counts. The chain recombines TRBV10-3 with TRBJ1-1; 7 bases are a match to TRBD1. After removal of 3 bases from V and 6 bases from J, the junction contained 7 bases not matched to a gene. CDR1 ENHRY and CDR2 SYGVKD come from the germline V gene. The CDR3 sequence is 14 residues long. DNA of the CDR3: TGTGCCATCAGTGATGTCCAACAGGGGCCTGAAGCTTTCTTT. It yields the protein CAISDVQQGPEAFF.

This clonotype was seen ten or more times. CDR3 region: CASSPDRRSYEQYF. Here the CDR3 DNA reads TGTGCCAGCAGCCCCGATCGGCGCTCCTACGAGCAGTACTTC. The rearrangement uses TRBV7-9 and TRBJ2-7; D remains ambiguous. The ends were cut back, 5 bases at V and 0 bases at J, with 11 bases in the middle. CDR3 length: 14 residues. Per germline, CDR1 SEHNR and CDR2 FQNEAQ (reference sequence).

This clonotype was detected only a few times. This chain uses TRBV27 with TRBJ1-4; D may be TRBD1 (5 bases). V lost 6 bases and J 3 bases, leaving 20 bases between the germline ends. This CDR3 has 17 amino acids. CDR1 is MNHEY and CDR2 is SMNVEV in the germline V gene (reference sequence). The CDR3: CASSQTRVAGPNEKLFF. The CDR3 nucleotides read TGTGCCAGCAGCCAGACAAGGGTGGCAGGGCCTAATGAAAAACTGTTTTTT.

This clonotype has a handful of counts. This sequence joins TRBV19 and TRBJ1-5; D is unclear. Germline CDR1 is LNHDA and CDR2 is SQIVND (reference sequence). The CDR3 totals 14 residues. The germline V and J ends were trimmed by 6 bases and 5 bases, with 14 bases remaining between them. As DNA, the CDR3 is TGTGCCAGTAGCCCGACATCTTCTTATCAGCCCCAGCATTTT. Translated: CASSPTSSYQPQHF.

Many counts were recorded for this clonotype. The CDR3 sequence is CASSLTGPNNEQFF. The CDR3, as DNA: TGTGCCAGCAGCTTAACGGGGCCGAACAATGAGCAGTTCTTC. The J gene is TRBJ2-1, the V gene TRBV7-3; the D gene is possibly TRBD1 (5 bases). V was clipped by 0 bases and J by 5 bases, with 8 bases between them. This CDR3 is 14 amino acids long. Germline V gene lookup returns CDR1 SGHTA and CDR2 FQGTGA.

This clonotype was recorded a few times. The rearrangement links TRBV4-1 to TRBJ1-1; TRBD1 might be the D (5 bases). The CDR3 totals 13 residues. The germline V gene has CDR1 MGHRA and CDR2 YSYEKL. Trimming removed 2 bases from V and 11 bases from J, with 15 bases in between. DNA for the CDR3: TGCGCCAGCAGCCAACGGTCAGGGTCAATCGCTTTCTTT. This encodes CASSQRSGSIAFF.

This clonotype appeared many times. The CDR3 protein is CSARSELAGERDTQYF. CDR3 nucleotides: TGCAGTGCTAGATCGGAACTAGCGGGGGAGAGGGATACGCAGTATTTT. The V gene is TRBV20-1, the J gene TRBJ2-3; 11 bases map to TRBD2. V shed 2 bases and J 6 bases; nucleotides not matched to a gene: 10. This CDR3 contains 16 residues. CDR1 and CDR2 from the germline V gene are DFQATT and SNEGSKA (reference sequence).

The chain joins TRBV4-1 to TRBJ2-1; TRBD2 matches at 10 bases. This CDR3 has 15 residues. Germline V gives CDR1 MGHRA, CDR2 YSYEKL. V gave up 3 bases and J gave up 7 bases; unmatched junction bases: 6. The CDR3 bases are TGCGCCAGCAGCCAGGCTAGCGGGAGAGATAATGAGCAGTTCTTC. It codes for CASSQASGRDNEQFF.

This clonotype was seen a handful of times. The chain is built from TRBV5-4 and TRBJ2-7, with D tentatively TRBD2 (6 bases). This CDR3 comprises 17 residues. Trimming took 4 bases from V and 0 from J, leaving 20 bases between them. CDR1 is SGHNT, CDR2 YYREEE, per germline (reference sequence). The CDR3 region has the DNA TGTGCCAGCAGCCCGTGGCGTGGGGGGAAGAGCTCCTACGAGCAGTACTTC. Amino acid sequence: CASSPWRGGKSSYEQYF. Combining the CDR3 with reference TRBV5-4 and TRBJ2-7 gives the whole variable domain ETGVTQSPTHLIKTRGQQVTLRCSSQSGHNTVSWYQQALGQGPQFIFQYYREEENGRGNFPPRFSGLQFPNYSSELNVNALELDDSALYLCASSPWRGGKSSYEQYFGPGTRLTVT.

The genes are TRBV28 and TRBJ2-5, with 8 bases aligning to TRBD2. Trimming at V came to 6 bases and at J to 0 bases, leaving 6 bases not matched to a gene. CDR3 length: 15 residues. CDR1 is MDHEN, CDR2 SYDVKM, per germline. Here the CDR3 reads CASRASGGYQETQYF. The CDR3 DNA reads TGTGCCAGCAGGGCAAGCGGGGGCTACCAAGAGACCCAGTACTTC.